This TCR beta chain was captured by sequencing in a study of cytomegalovirus exposure and HLA in healthy donors. Study-level results: TCR beta V segments were, for the most part, productive about 90% or about 30% of the time in an earlier analysis. Some TCR beta chains (roughly 160 of them) were listed as cytomegalovirus-associated. When a later analysis was performed, an Asian-associated ancestry cluster reportedly had fewer N-insertions than the approximately 700-donor mean.

Primers: 60 Vbeta forward and 13 Jbeta reverse. Produced via immunoSEQ multiplex PCR; TCRdb's table is partial and in-frame only. The sample table sets out about 52,000 clones. For this clone: Its specificity is not known.

Although they were nominally healthy when sampled, donors likely had unrecorded immune exposures. The receptor was isolated from a woman in her fifties or sixties in good health and CMV-seropositive. What was sequenced was PBMCs.

The CDR3 loop reads CASSSGVPSYEQYF. The CDR3 DNA reads TGTGCCAGCAGTTCGGGGGTCCCCTCCTACGAGCAGTACTTC. The chain uses TRBV2 and TRBJ2-7; D perhaps matches TRBD2 (6 bases). This CDR3 region has 14 residues. Trimming removed 5 bases from V and 0 bases from J, with 11 bases in between. The germline V gene has CDR1 SNHLY and CDR2 FYNNEI.